These T cell receptor beta chains were read from a single sample in a study of blood T cell repertoires in COVID-19. Using immunoSEQ multiplex PCR, the repertoire was profiled, and TCRdb retains in-frame clones only, with some absent. The table lists about 170,000 clones, roughly 86% of them singletons. The sequenced sample consisted of peripheral blood. These receptor sequences come from a man between 65 and 85 years old with acute or convalescent COVID-19. CDR3s include the opening cysteine and the closing phenylalanine or tryptophan. The D gene is left open where the match is weak. Clone size is not always given. Where it is, it says once, few, many or a class for expanded clones.

length	V	size	J	D	DNA	CDR3
13	TRBV30	.	TRBJ1-3	.	TGTGCCTGGCAGGGTTCCTCTGGAAACACCATATATTTT	CAWQGSSGNTIYF
14	TRBV19	.	TRBJ2-7	.	TGTGCCAGTAGACGGGAACGGTCCAGTGACGAGCAGTACTTC	CASRRERSSDEQYF
13	TRBV3-1/TRBV3-2	.	TRBJ1-1	.	TGTGCCAGCAGCCAAGACCAGACGGGGTGGGCTTTCTTT	CASSQDQTGWAFF
13	TRBV6-1	.	TRBJ1-1	.	TGTGCCAGCAGTGAAAGGGGTTTTACTGAAGCTTTCTTT	CASSERGFTEAFF
15	TRBV5-4	.	TRBJ1-1	TRBD1	TGTGCCAGCAGCTTTCCGGGACAGGAGTACACTGAAGCTTTCTTT	CASSFPGQEYTEAFF
14	TRBV2	.	TRBJ2-5	.	TGTGCCAGCACGGTCGGAGGGGACCAAGAGACCCAGTACTTC	CASTVGGDQETQYF
13	TRBV3-1/TRBV3-2	.	TRBJ1-1	.	TGTGCCAGCAGCCCCCTACAGGGATTCGACGCTTTCTTT	CASSPLQGFDAFF
14	TRBV19	.	TRBJ1-1	TRBD1	TGTGCCAGTCAAACTCCAGGGGGCGGAACTGAAGCTTTCTTT	CASQTPGGGTEAFF
15	TRBV6-6	.	TRBJ2-5	.	TGTGCCAGCAGAGCAGACTACAGGGGGGGAGAGACCCAGTACTTC	CASRADYRGGETQYF
13	TRBV5-4	.	TRBJ1-2	.	TGTGCCAGCAGCCCCGACAGGAGTTATGGCTACACCTTC	CASSPDRSYGYTF
15	TRBV5-6	.	TRBJ2-1	TRBD2	TGTGCCAGCAGCTATGGGCTAGCGGTTAACGATGAGCAGTTCTTC	CASSYGLAVNDEQFF
13	TRBV9	once	TRBJ2-3	.	TGTGCCAGCAGCGTAGTTCTCACAGATACGCAGTATTTT	CASSVVLTDTQYF
13	TRBV18	.	TRBJ1-1	.	TGTGCCAGCTCGCAGTCAGGGATCTCTGAAGCTTTCTTT	CASSQSGISEAFF
20	TRBV7-3	.	TRBJ2-1	TRBD2	TGTGCCAGCAGCCCCTTAGCGGGAGGGCCGAGTACCGGCTCCTACAATGAGCAGTTCTTC	CASSPLAGGPSTGSYNEQFF
15	TRBV14	.	TRBJ1-5	TRBD1	TGTGCCAGCAGCCTGGGTGGACAGGGAGTTCAGCCCCAGCATTTT	CASSLGGQGVQPQHF
14	TRBV7-8	.	TRBJ2-7	.	TGTGCCAGCAGCCTGAATAGACTAGGCCACGAGCAGTACTTC	CASSLNRLGHEQYF
18	TRBV7-9	.	TRBJ2-1	TRBD2	TGTGCCAGCAGACAAGACCTTAGGCGGGAGGGCCGAGGCAATGAGCAGTTCTTC	CASRQDLRREGRGNEQFF
14	TRBV3-1/TRBV3-2	.	TRBJ2-1	TRBD1	TGTGCCAGCAGCCACCGACAGGGTACCAATGAGCAGTTCTTC	CASSHRQGTNEQFF